There are many counts of the clone carrying this T cell receptor beta chain. Its antigen remains unknown. The data were taken from a study of read filtering for tumor transcriptome and immune sequencing. Study context: After DNase treatment, RNA was made into whole-transcriptome libraries. Per sample, TCR-region reads ranged about 4 to 11 million by IR-seq, about 85 to 1,400 by RNA-seq. Study-level results: IR-seq captured clonotypes deeper and more reliably than RNA-seq. Dropping single-read clonotypes raised IR-seq and RNA-seq shared-clonotype correlation.

This CDR3 has 17 amino acids. Germline V gives CDR1 SGDLS, CDR2 YYNGEE. J lost 1 base, V lost 10 bases, and 16 bases had no gene match. Molecular barcoded adaptors covering alpha/delta and beta/gamma chains were used on 400 ng RNA. Each CDR3 protein gets one entry after TCRdb re-called the reads with MiXCR. The sample has around 130,000 distinct CDR3 sequences, around 14% seen once; the top ten hold just under 8.5%. The TCR was taken from a donor at least 40 years old with multiple myeloma. The sample consisted of a population of CD138-negative cells sorted from bone marrow. The chain recombines TRBV9 with TRBJ2-3, with TRBD2 matching 9 bases. CDR3 nucleotide sequence: TGTGCCCACAAAAAGCAAGAGCGGGAGGCTCGCACAGATACGCAGTATTTT. Its protein is CAHKKQEREARTDTQYF.